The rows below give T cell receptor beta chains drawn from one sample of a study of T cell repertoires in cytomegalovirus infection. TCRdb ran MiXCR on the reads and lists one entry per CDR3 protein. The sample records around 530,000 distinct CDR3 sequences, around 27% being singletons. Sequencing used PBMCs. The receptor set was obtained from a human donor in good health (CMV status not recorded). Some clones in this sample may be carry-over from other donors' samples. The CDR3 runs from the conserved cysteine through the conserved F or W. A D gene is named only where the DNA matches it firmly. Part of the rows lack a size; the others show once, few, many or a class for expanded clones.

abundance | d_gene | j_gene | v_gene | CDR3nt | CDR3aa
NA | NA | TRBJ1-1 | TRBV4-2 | TGTGCCAGCAGCCAAGTAGGAAAGAACACTGAAGCTTTCTTT | CASSQVGKNTEAFF
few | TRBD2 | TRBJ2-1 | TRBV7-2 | TGTGCCAGCAGCTTAACCTCGACTAGCGGGTTGCAGTTCTTC | CASSLTSTSGLQFF
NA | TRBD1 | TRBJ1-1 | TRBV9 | TGTGCCAGCAGCCCTTGGGACAGTAGCACTGAAGCTTTCTTT | CASSPWDSSTEAFF
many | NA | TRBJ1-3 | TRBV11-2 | TGTGCCAGCAGCTTAGGCACAGGAGGAAACACCATATATTTT | CASSLGTGGNTIYF
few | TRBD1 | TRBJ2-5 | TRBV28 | TGTGCCAGCAGTTTTTGGGGTCAGGGGGCGGTGGAGACCCAGTACTTC | CASSFWGQGAVETQYF
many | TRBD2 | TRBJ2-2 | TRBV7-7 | TGTGCCAGCAGCTCTAGCGGGAAGAACACCGGGGAGCTGTTTTTT | CASSSSGKNTGELFF
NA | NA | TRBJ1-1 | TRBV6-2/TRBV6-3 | TGTGCCAGCAGTTACGGGACGAGGTCCCAGAACACTGAAGCTTTCTTT | CASSYGTRSQNTEAFF
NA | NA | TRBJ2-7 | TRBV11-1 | TGTGCCAGCAGCTTAGAGGGGGAGGCGGGAGCCTACGAGCAGTACTTC | CASSLEGEAGAYEQYF
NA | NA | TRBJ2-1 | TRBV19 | TGTGCCAGTAGTAGTACCCTGAGCTCCTACAATGAGCAGTTCTTC | CASSSTLSSYNEQFF
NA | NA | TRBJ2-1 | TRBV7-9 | TGTGCCAGCAGCTCAGAGCCAAGACACGTTGAGCAGTTCTTC | CASSSEPRHVEQFF
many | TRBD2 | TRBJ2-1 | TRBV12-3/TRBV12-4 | TGTGCCAGCAGTCCTCCCGGGACTAGCGGGATCAATGAGCAGTTCTTC | CASSPPGTSGINEQFF
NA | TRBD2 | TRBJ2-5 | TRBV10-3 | TGTGCCATCAGTGCGGGCGGGAGAGGAGAGACCCAGTACTTC | CAISAGGRGETQYF
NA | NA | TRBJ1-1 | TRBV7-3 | TGTGCCAGCAGCTTACTCGGAGGGGTGGACACTGAAGCTTTCTTT | CASSLLGGVDTEAFF
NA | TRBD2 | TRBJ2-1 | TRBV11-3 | TGTGCCAGCAGCACCAGGGACTACCCGGCGAGGGTAGGGGATGAGCAGTTCTTC | CASSTRDYPARVGDEQFF
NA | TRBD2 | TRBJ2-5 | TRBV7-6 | TGTGCCAGCAGCTCCCATCCGGGACTAGCGGGAGAGTACCAAGAGACCCAGTACTTC | CASSSHPGLAGEYQETQYF
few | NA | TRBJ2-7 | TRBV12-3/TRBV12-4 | TGTGCCAGCAGTTTAGGGGCAGGACCTACCTACGAGCAGTACTTC | CASSLGAGPTYEQYF
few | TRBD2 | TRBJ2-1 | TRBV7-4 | TGTGCCAGCAGCCCGACTAGCGGGAGGGATCGGGTAGAGCAGTTCTTC | CASSPTSGRDRVEQFF
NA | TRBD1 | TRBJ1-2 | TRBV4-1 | TGCGCCAGCAGCCCCGGGACAGGGGGTCCTTCGCGAGGCTACACCTTC | CASSPGTGGPSRGYTF
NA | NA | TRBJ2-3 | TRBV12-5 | TGTGCTAGTGGTCAGAGGACAGATACGCAGTATTTT | CASGQRTDTQYF
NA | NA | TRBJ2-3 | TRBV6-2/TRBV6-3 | TGTGCCAGCAGTTACAGCGACACCCGCCCTAGCACAGATACGCAGTATTTT | CASSYSDTRPSTDTQYF
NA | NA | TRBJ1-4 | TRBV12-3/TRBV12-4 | TGTGCCAGCAGTTTCGGACTGCTCCTTAATGAAAAACTGTTTTTT | CASSFGLLLNEKLFF
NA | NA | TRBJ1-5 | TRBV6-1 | TGTGCCAGCAGTGAATATGGGACGCCATATAGCAATCAGCCCCAGCATTTT | CASSEYGTPYSNQPQHF
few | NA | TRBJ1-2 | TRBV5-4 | TGTGCCAGCAGCTTGGGGGGCGCCGGCTATGGCTACACCTTC | CASSLGGAGYGYTF
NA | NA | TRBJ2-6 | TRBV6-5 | TGTGCCAGCAGTTACTCGAGTCGGGGGACCGGGGCCAACGTCCTGACTTTC | CASSYSSRGTGANVLTF
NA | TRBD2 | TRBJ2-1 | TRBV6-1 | TGTGCCAGCATACTGGGACTAGCGAGCTCCTACAATGAGCAGTTCTTC | CASILGLASSYNEQFF
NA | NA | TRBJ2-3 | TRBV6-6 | TGTGCCAGCAGTTACTCGGAGCTGGGTGCAAGCACAGATACGCAGTATTTT | CASSYSELGASTDTQYF
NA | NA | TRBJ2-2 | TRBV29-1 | TGCAGCGTGGAAACCGGGACTTCCTCCGGGGAGCTGTTTTTT | CSVETGTSSGELFF
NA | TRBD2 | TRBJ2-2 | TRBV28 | TGTGCCAGCAGTTTTGCGACTAGCGGGAAAGCCGGGGAGCTGTTTTTT | CASSFATSGKAGELFF
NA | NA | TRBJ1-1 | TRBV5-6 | TGTGCCAGCAGCTTGGACAGGGTGGCTTTCTTT | CASSLDRVAFF
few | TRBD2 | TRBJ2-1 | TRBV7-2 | TGTGCCAGCAGCCTAATCCTAGCGGGCCTCTACAATGAGCAGTTCTTC | CASSLILAGLYNEQFF
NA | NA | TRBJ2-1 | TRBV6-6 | TGTGCCAGCAGCCCGAAATATGAGCAGTTCTTC | CASSPKYEQFF
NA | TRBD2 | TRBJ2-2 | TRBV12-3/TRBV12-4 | TGTGCCAGCAGTTTCGGGGGGGCAGTCGGGCCCGGGGAGCTGTTTTTT | CASSFGGAVGPGELFF
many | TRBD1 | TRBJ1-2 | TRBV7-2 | TGTGCCAGCAGCTTAGGGGGGACAGGCTATGGCTACACCTTC | CASSLGGTGYGYTF
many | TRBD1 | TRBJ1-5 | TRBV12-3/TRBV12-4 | TGTGCCAGCATGGGGACAGGAAGCAATCAGCCCCAGCATTTT | CASMGTGSNQPQHF
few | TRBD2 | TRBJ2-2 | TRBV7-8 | TGTGCCAGCAGCTCGGGTAGCGGGAGAAGCGGGGAGCTGTTTTTT | CASSSGSGRSGELFF
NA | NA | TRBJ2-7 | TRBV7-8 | TGTGCCAGCAGCTTGGAGCTAGATAGCTCCTACGAGCAGTACTTC | CASSLELDSSYEQYF
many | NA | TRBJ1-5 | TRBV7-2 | TGTGCCAGCAGCTTAGTTAATCAGCCCCAGCATTTT | CASSLVNQPQHF
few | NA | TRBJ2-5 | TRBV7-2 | TGTGCCAGCAGCTTACGGCCGTCGACAGGTCAAGAGACCCAGTACTTC | CASSLRPSTGQETQYF
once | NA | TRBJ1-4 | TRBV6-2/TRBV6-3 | TGTGCCAGCAGTTACTCGCCAGGACAGCTTAATGAAAAACTGTTTTTT | CASSYSPGQLNEKLFF
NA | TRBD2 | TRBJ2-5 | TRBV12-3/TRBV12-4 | TGTGCCAGCAGTCCGTCGGGGGGAGGCCAAGAGACCCAGTACTTC | CASSPSGGGQETQYF
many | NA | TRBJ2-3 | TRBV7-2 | TGTGCCAGCAGCTTAGAGGGGAAAGATACGCAGTATTTT | CASSLEGKDTQYF
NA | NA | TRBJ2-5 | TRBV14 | TGTGCCAGCAGCCGACAACTGGGGGGAGAGACCCAGTACTTC | CASSRQLGGETQYF
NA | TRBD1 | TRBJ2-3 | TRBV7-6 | TGTGCCGGACGGACGGGACAGCGAACAGATACGCAGTATTTT | CAGRTGQRTDTQYF
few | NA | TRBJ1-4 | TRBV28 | TGTGCCAGCACCCCGTCGAAGGGTATAGATGAAAAACTGTTTTTT | CASTPSKGIDEKLFF
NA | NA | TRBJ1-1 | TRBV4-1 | TGCGCCAGCAGCCAAGGAGCGGGGGGCGATGAAGCTTTCTTT | CASSQGAGGDEAFF
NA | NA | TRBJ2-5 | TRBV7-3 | TGTGCCAGCAGCCCCCCAGGGCAAGAGACCCAGTACTTC | CASSPPGQETQYF
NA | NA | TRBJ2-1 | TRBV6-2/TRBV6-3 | TGTGCCAGCAGTTACTCAGGCTACCGGAAACACAATGAGCAGTTCTTC | CASSYSGYRKHNEQFF
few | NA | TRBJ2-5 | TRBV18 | TGTGCCAGCTCCCCCGTCCGAGAGACCCAGTACTTC | CASSPVRETQYF
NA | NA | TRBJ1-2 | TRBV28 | TGTGCCAGCAGCCCTGCCGGGAGGGACACATTAAATGGCTACACCTTC | CASSPAGRDTLNGYTF
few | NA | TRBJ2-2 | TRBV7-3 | TGTGCCAGCAGCTTAAGGGCAGCCAAAACCGGGGAGCTGTTTTTT | CASSLRAAKTGELFF
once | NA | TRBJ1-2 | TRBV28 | TGTGCCAGCAGTTTACTGGGACGAAACTATGGCTACACCTTC | CASSLLGRNYGYTF
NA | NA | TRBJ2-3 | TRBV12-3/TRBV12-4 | TGTGCCAGCAGGGGGTTACCCGAAACAGATACGCAGTATTTT | CASRGLPETDTQYF
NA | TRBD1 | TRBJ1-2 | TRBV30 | TGTGCCTGGAGCCCTGCCGGGACAGGGGGCGGCTACACCTTC | CAWSPAGTGGGYTF
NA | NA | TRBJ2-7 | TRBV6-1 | TGTGCCAGCAGAGCCTTTTGGGGCGAGCAGTACTTC | CASRAFWGEQYF
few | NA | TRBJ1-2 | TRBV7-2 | TGTGCCAGCAGCCCTGGGACAAGGGCTTCTGGCTACACCTTC | CASSPGTRASGYTF
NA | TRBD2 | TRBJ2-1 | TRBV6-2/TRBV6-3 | TGTGCCAGCAGTTACTACCAACTAGCGGTTAATGAGCAGTTCTTC | CASSYYQLAVNEQFF
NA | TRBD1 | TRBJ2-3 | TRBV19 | TGTGCCAGTACATTCGCTTCCGGGACAGGGGTGGCAGATACGCAGTATTTT | CASTFASGTGVADTQYF
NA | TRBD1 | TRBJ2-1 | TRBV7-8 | TGTGCCAGCAGCTTAGATCGGGCCAACTTTCGGGACAGGGGGCTGGATGAGCAGTTCTTC | CASSLDRANFRDRGLDEQFF
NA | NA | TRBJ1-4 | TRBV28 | TGTGCCAGCAGTTCAACCAGGGTATGGGAAAAACTGTTTTTT | CASSSTRVWEKLFF
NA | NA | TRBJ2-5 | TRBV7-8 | TGTGCCAGCAGTTCAAGTGGAGGGGGTGATGAGACCCAGTACTTC | CASSSSGGGDETQYF